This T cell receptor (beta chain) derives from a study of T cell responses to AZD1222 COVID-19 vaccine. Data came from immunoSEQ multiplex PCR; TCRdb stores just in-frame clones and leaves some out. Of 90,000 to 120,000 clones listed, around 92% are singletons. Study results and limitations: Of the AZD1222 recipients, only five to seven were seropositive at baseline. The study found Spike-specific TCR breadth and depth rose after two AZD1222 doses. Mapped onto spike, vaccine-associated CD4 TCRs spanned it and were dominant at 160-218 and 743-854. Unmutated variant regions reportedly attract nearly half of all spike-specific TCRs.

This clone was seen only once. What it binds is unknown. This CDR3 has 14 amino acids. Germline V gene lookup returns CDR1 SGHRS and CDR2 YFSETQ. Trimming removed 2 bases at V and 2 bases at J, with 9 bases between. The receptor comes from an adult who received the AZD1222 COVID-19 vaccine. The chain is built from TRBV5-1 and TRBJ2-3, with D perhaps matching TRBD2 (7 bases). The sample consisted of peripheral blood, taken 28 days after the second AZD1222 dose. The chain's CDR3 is CASSFGGLTDTQYF. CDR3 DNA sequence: TGCGCCAGCAGCTTCGGGGGGCTCACAGATACGCAGTATTTT.